The present T cell receptor beta chain was sequenced within a study of T-cell reconstitution after alpha-beta-depleted transplantation in children (dated by TCRdb to about 2016). Describing the broader study: T-cell immune reconstitution after TCRalphabeta/CD19-depleted allogeneic hematopoietic cell transplantation in children was quantitatively tracked in the study by means of TCR repertoire profiling. Study-wide findings and limitations: Hyperexpanded clone frequencies declined over subsequent months; after one year, T-cell counts and TCRbeta diversity were mostly attributed to newly produced T cells. Apparently early alphabetaT-cell count recovery about two months after transplant reportedly relied on only several hundred rapidly expanded clones derived from non-depleted graft cells. In some patients, high TCRbeta diversity at day 60 was attributed to recipient T cells and intrathymic progenitors that had survived conditioning.

The CDR1 and CDR2 encoded by the germline V gene (reference sequence) are MNHNY and SVGAGI. The trim is 5 bases for V and 0 bases for J, with a gap of 26 bases between the germline ends. The CDR3 runs 19 residues from the cysteine to the phenylalanine. Here the CDR3 DNA is all that survives: 57 bases in frame from base 1. Interpreted using the paper, the time point label stands for: day 60 (about 2 months) after transplantation. The intended sense of this specimen's treatment or condition label: allogeneic hematopoietic cell transplantation with graft depleted of TCRalphabeta T cells and CD19 B cells. The transplant recipients were children given TCRalphabeta/CD19-depleted allogeneic hematopoietic cell grafts. The library was produced with PCR. Instrument used: Illumina HiSeq 2500. TCR libraries were prepared with molecular barcoding, using unique molecular identifiers to normalize TCRbeta repertoire quantification. TCRdb applied fastp at Q25 and MiXCR to the public reads, then kept only in-frame beta chains. Each entry merges the rows of one CDR3 protein and shows their most common DNA and genes. The table for this sample lists 7,900 or so distinct CDR3 sequences; 30% of them were counted only once. Clones ranked in the top ten supply 2% to 2.5% of the sample.

This clonotype is deemed medium-sized (0.01 to 0.1%). Its antigen target is currently unknown. Per-base quality was not reported, and no clone a single base away is much larger than it. Here the chain combines TRBV6-6 and TRBJ2-7, with the D gene uncertain. The receptor's source is a boy under two years old who had a stem cell transplant for SCID, so the T cells may come from the graft donor. Sequences were derived from peripheral blood, sampled 60 days after TCRalphabeta/CD19-depleted stem cell transplant. The bases are TGTGCCAGCAGTCGCACCACGCCGTTGGACGGAACTATCTCCTACGAGCAGTACTTC. Its translation is CASSRTTPLDGTISYEQYF.